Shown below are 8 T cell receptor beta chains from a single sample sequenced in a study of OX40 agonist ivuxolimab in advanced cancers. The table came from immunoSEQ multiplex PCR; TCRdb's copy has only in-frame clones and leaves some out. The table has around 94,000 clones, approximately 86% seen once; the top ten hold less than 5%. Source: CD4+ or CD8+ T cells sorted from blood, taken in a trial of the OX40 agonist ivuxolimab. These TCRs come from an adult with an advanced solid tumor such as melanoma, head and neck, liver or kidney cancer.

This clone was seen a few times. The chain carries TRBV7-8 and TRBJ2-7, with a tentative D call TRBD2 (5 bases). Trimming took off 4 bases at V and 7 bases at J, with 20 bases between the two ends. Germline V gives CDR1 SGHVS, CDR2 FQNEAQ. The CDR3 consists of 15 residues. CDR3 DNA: TGTGCCAGCAGCTCCTTAGTTTTCGGGGTTGGTGAGCAGTACTTC. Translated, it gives CASSSLVFGVGEQYF.

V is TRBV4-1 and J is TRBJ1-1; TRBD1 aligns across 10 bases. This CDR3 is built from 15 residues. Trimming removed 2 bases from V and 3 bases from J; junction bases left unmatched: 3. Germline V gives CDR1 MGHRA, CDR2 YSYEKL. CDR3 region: CASSQPGQGHTEAFF. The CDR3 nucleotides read TGCGCCAGCAGCCAACCGGGACAGGGGCACACTGAAGCTTTCTTT.

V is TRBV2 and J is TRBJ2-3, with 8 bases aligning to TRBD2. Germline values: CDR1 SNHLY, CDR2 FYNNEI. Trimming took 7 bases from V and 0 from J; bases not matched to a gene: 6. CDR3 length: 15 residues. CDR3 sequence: CASKAASGSTDTQYF. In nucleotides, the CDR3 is TGTGCCAGCAAGGCGGCTAGCGGGAGCACAGATACGCAGTATTTT.

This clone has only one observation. The DNA for the CDR3 is TGTGCCAGCAGTTTAAGGACAGGTGACGAGCAGTACTTC. Protein product: CASSLRTGDEQYF. The rearrangement uses TRBV27 and TRBJ2-7, with 7 bases aligning to TRBD1. The CDR3 loop spans 13 amino acids. Germline CDR1 reads MNHEY; CDR2 reads SMNVEV (reference sequence). V gave up 2 bases and J gave up 5 bases; unmatched junction bases: 3.

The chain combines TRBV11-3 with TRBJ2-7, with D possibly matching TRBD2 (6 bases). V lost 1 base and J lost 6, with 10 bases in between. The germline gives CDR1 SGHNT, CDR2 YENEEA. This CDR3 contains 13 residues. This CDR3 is CASSLGRDGEQYF. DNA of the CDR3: TGTGCCAGCAGCTTAGGGAGGGACGGCGAGCAGTACTTC.

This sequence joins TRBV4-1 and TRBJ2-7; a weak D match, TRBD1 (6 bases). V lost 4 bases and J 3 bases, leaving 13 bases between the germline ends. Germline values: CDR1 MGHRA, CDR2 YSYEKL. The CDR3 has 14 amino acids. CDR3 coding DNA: TGCGCCAGCAGCCTCTCCGGGACATACTACGAGCAGTACTTC. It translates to CASSLSGTYYEQYF.

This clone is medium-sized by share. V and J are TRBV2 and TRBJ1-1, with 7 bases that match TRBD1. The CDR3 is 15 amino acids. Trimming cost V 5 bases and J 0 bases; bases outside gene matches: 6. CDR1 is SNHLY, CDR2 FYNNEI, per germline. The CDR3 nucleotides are TGTGCCAGCAGTATACCACAGGGGATGAACACTGAAGCTTTCTTT. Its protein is CASSIPQGMNTEAFF.

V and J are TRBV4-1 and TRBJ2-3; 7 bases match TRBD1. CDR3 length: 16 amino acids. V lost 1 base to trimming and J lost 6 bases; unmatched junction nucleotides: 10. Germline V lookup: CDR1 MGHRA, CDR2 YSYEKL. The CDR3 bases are TGCGCCAGCAGCCAAGTAGCCCTAGACAGGGAGGATACGCAGTATTTT. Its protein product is CASSQVALDREDTQYF.